One sample yielded the 19 T cell receptor beta chains listed below, sequenced in a study of cytomegalovirus exposure and HLA in healthy donors (dated by TCRdb to 2016 to 2017). Preparation of the library involved the immunoSEQ multiplex PCR assay. For the multiplex PCR, a mixture combining 60 forward primers for TCR Vbeta segments and 13 reverse primers for TCR Jbeta segments was used. As stored in TCRdb, this immuneACCESS dataset retains in-frame rearrangements with V and J assigned. A fraction of the clones does not appear; measured against another copy, unresolved V genes explain less than half of the discrepancy, and the remainder lacks a known reason. The sample records some 140,000 clones, over 70% of which are singletons. The leading ten clones occupy over 2.5% of the sample. What was sequenced was PBMCs. Source of these receptors: a man aged 40-50 years in good health and CMV-seronegative.

This chain uses TRBV4-3 with TRBJ2-3; D remains ambiguous. Deletions cut 1 base from V and 2 bases from J, with 13 bases between. Germline CDR1 reads LGHNA; CDR2 reads YSLEER. The CDR3 totals 16 residues. The CDR3 DNA reads TGCGCCAGCAGCCAAGGTCTGGGCAGTCTCACAGATACGCAGTATTTT. Its protein product is CASSQGLGSLTDTQYF.

This chain joins TRBV4-1 and TRBJ1-2, with D perhaps matching TRBD1 (6 bases). The CDR3 has 15 amino acids. Per the germline V gene, CDR1 is MGHRA and CDR2 is YSYEKL. The V end lost 6 bases, the J end lost 4 bases, and 18 bases lay between the germline ends. The CDR3: CASSQNRDLGYGYTF. The CDR3 bases are TGCGCCAGCAGTCAAAACAGGGATCTTGGCTATGGCTACACCTTC.

The chain combines TRBV6-4 with TRBJ2-3; 8 nucleotides match TRBD2. V dropped 4 bases and J dropped 3; count of bases not matched to a gene: 6. Germline V gene lookup returns CDR1 MRHNA and CDR2 SNTAGT. The CDR3 has 15 amino acids. The DNA for the CDR3 is TGTGCCAGCAGTGCCCGACTAGCGCGGACAGATACGCAGTATTTT. It specifies CASSARLARTDTQYF.

This chain uses TRBV11-2 with TRBJ1-6; D possibly corresponds to TRBD1 (6 bases). This CDR3 spans 15 amino acids. The V gene's germline CDR1 is SGHAT and CDR2 FQNNGV. Deletions cut 4 bases from V and 2 bases from J, with 9 bases between. The CDR3 nucleotides read TGTGCCAGCAGCTCTCGGACAGCCTATAATTCACCCCTCCACTTT. This sequence encodes CASSSRTAYNSPLHF.

The chain has TRBV28 and TRBJ2-1; no clear D gene. Trimming stripped 5 bases from V and 10 bases from J, with 15 bases between. The V gene's germline CDR1 is MDHEN and CDR2 SYDVKM. CDR3 length: 13 amino acids. CDR3 bases: TGTGCCAGCAGTACACCCTTTGTGAGGGAGCAGTTCTTC. This translates into CASSTPFVREQFF.

This chain connects TRBV5-1 to TRBJ2-7, with D unclear. CDR3 length: 11 residues. Germline CDR1 reads SGHRS; CDR2 reads YFSETQ. The V and J ends lost 0 bases and 5 bases respectively, with 3 bases between them. CDR3 nucleotides: TGCGCCAGCAGCTTGGACAACGAGCAGTACTTC. Protein product: CASSLDNEQYF.

This clone has a handful of counts. The CDR3 spells CASSKGQGASYEQYF. CDR3 DNA sequence: TGCGCCAGCAGCAAAGGACAGGGGGCCAGCTACGAGCAGTACTTC. The chain carries TRBV5-1 and TRBJ2-7; 11 nucleotides agree with TRBD1. Germline V gives CDR1 SGHRS, CDR2 YFSETQ. The CDR3 sequence is 15 residues long. J gave up 3 bases and V 4 bases, and 6 bases lay outside the gene matches.

The V and J genes are TRBV9 and TRBJ1-1, with a possible D match to TRBD1 (5 bases). Germline-derived CDR1 and CDR2 are SGDLS and YYNGEE. With 3 bases removed from V and 0 bases from J, the gap between germline ends came to 12 bases. The CDR3 is 15 residues long. The CDR3 loop is CASSADGGMNTEAFF. The CDR3 DNA reads as TGTGCCAGCAGCGCCGACGGGGGGATGAACACTGAAGCTTTCTTT.

The gene calls are TRBV30 and TRBJ1-3; D might be TRBD1 (6 bases). Germline V gene sequence: CDR1 GTSNPN, CDR2 SVGIG (reference sequence). The CDR3 sequence is 11 residues long. This chain's CDR3 is CATGSGNTIYF. In DNA, the CDR3 is TGTGCGACAGGCTCTGGAAACACCATATATTTT.

The V gene is TRBV6-5, the J gene TRBJ1-1, with a possible D match to TRBD1 (5 bases). CDR1 and CDR2 (germline): MNHEY, SVGAGI. Trimming shortened V by 2 bases and J by 12 bases, and 22 bases separated the two germline ends. This CDR3 has 15 residues. Here the CDR3 DNA reads TGTGCCAGCAGTTACGGCGGAGGGGCGACCTCTTCAACTTTCTTT. Encoded protein: CASSYGGGATSSTFF.

The chain employs TRBV9 and TRBJ2-1, with TRBD2 matching 8 bases. The germline V gene encodes CDR1 SGDLS and CDR2 YYNGEE. Trimming removed 0 bases from V and 14 bases from J; junction bases left unmatched: 4. This CDR3 contains 12 residues. CDR3 in DNA: TGTGCCAGCAGCGTAGAAGCGGGAGACGAGTTCTTC. As protein: CASSVEAGDEFF.

V gene TRBV6-5 combines with J gene TRBJ2-6; D perhaps matches TRBD2 (6 bases). There are 15 residues in the CDR3. From germline, CDR1 is MNHEY and CDR2 SVGAGI. V was cut by 8 bases and J by 0 bases, with 11 bases left in between. The CDR3 DNA reads TGTGCCAGCGGAACAGCGGGCTCTGGGGCCAACGTCCTGACTTTC. It specifies CASGTAGSGANVLTF.

The chain links TRBV11-2 to TRBJ2-7; D uncertain. V lost 1 base and J 0 bases, leaving 10 bases between the germline ends. The CDR3 is made up of 15 amino acids. Germline V gene lookup returns CDR1 SGHAT and CDR2 FQNNGV. This chain's CDR3 is CASSLAPASSYEQYF. The CDR3 coding sequence is TGTGCCAGCAGCTTAGCCCCTGCTAGCTCCTACGAGCAGTACTTC.

In its sample, this clone was seen a few times. The CDR3 reads CASRGLAVDEQFF. In DNA, the CDR3 is TGTGCCAGTAGGGGACTAGCGGTTGATGAGCAGTTCTTC. The rearrangement uses TRBV19 and TRBJ2-1, with TRBD2 matching 11 bases. Losses at the gene ends were 6 bases for V and 8 bases for J; bases not matched to a gene: 3. In germline, CDR1 is LNHDA, CDR2 SQIVND (reference sequence). CDR3 length: 13 amino acids.

The V call is TRBV14, the J call TRBJ2-2, with D possibly matching TRBD1 (5 bases). This CDR3 comprises 16 residues. Germline V gene data show CDR1 as SGHDN and CDR2 as FVKESK. Trimming removed 3 bases from V and 0 bases from J, with 11 bases in between. The CDR3 region has the DNA TGTGCCAGCAGCCAGGCGGCAGGGTCGAACACCGGGGAGCTGTTTTTT. This gives the protein CASSQAAGSNTGELFF.

The chain carries TRBV29-1 and TRBJ2-1; 7 bases are a match to TRBD2. The V and J ends lost 5 bases and 2 bases, in that order; junction bases with no gene match: 18. This CDR3 has 18 amino acids. From germline, CDR1 is SQVTM and CDR2 ANQGSEA. Here the CDR3 reads CSVLPPLGAGVAYNEQFF. The DNA for the CDR3 is TGCAGCGTTTTGCCCCCACTCGGCGCGGGAGTGGCCTACAATGAGCAGTTCTTC.

V and J are TRBV11-2 and TRBJ2-5; D gene uncertain. CDR3 size: 14 residues. V was cut by 3 bases and J by 4 bases, with 12 bases left in between. The germline gives CDR1 SGHAT, CDR2 FQNNGV. CDR3 in amino acids: CASSLGRTSETQYF. Here the CDR3 DNA reads TGTGCCAGCAGCTTGGGCCGTACCTCAGAGACCCAGTACTTC.

The chain recombines TRBV19 with TRBJ1-5, with D possibly matching TRBD1 (6 bases). The V end was cut by 5 bases, the J end by 0 bases, with 8 bases between. Germline V lookup: CDR1 LNHDA, CDR2 SQIVND (reference sequence). The CDR3 consists of 14 residues. The CDR3 spells CASSVDSSNQPQHF. The DNA for the CDR3 is TGTGCCAGTAGTGTGGACAGTAGCAATCAGCCCCAGCATTTT.

The rearrangement links TRBV13 to TRBJ2-1; D is possibly TRBD2 (5 bases). Germline V gives CDR1 PRHDT, CDR2 FYEKMQ (reference sequence). This CDR3 comprises 16 residues. Trimming removed 3 bases from V and 0 bases from J, with 12 bases in between. CDR3 region: CASSFGGSSSYNEQFF. CDR3 DNA sequence: TGTGCCAGCAGCTTCGGAGGTTCTAGCTCCTACAATGAGCAGTTCTTC.